The next 8 T cell receptor beta chains were all read from a single sample in a study of cytomegalovirus exposure and HLA in healthy donors. Primers included in the PCR were 60 Vbeta and 13 Jbeta primers. TCRdb keeps only in-frame clones here, not all; method: immunoSEQ multiplex PCR. The ten top clones account for 1.3% to 1.5%, within a sample of 75,000 to 95,000 clones. The specimen sequenced was PBMCs. The receptors were sampled from an older woman in good health and CMV-seronegative.

The chain has TRBV27 and TRBJ2-5; D perhaps matches TRBD1 (6 bases). V lost 6 bases, J lost 1 base, and 12 bases lay in between. Germline V gene sequence: CDR1 MNHEY, CDR2 SMNVEV (reference sequence). The CDR3 has 14 amino acids. The CDR3 spells CASSLGQSQETQYF. The CDR3 DNA reads TGTGCCAGCAGCTTAGGACAGAGCCAAGAGACCCAGTACTTC.

CDR3 coding DNA: TGTGCCAGCAGTGAAGGGCTAGTCGGTAACATTCAGTACTTC. Translation gives CASSEGLVGNIQYF. The chain is built from TRBV6-1 and TRBJ2-4; the D is unclear. This CDR3 spans 14 amino acids. Germline CDR1 and CDR2: MNHNS and SASEGT. The V end was cut by 1 base, the J end by 7 bases, with 11 bases between.

J is TRBJ1-1 and V is TRBV18; D ambiguous. Trimming pared 3 bases from V and 7 bases from J, leaving 12 bases between. The CDR3 length is 13 residues. In germline, CDR1 is KGHSH, CDR2 LQKENI. DNA of the CDR3: TGTGCCAGCTCACCTTTCGGTATGAGTGAAGCTTTCTTT. Its translation: CASSPFGMSEAFF.

The chain links TRBV2 to TRBJ1-3; the D gene is possibly TRBD1 (5 bases). Germline assignment: CDR1 SNHLY and CDR2 FYNNEI. The CDR3 consists of 15 residues. V was pared by 2 bases and J by 0 bases, with 8 bases between. The CDR3 here is CASSETGPSGNTIYF. The CDR3 DNA reads as TGTGCCAGCAGTGAAACAGGCCCCTCTGGAAACACCATATATTTT.

The chain employs TRBV4-3 and TRBJ1-1, with TRBD1 matching over 9 bases. V shed 7 bases and J 4 bases; nucleotides not matched to a gene: 10. This CDR3 comprises 15 residues. Looked up from germline, CDR1 is LGHNA and CDR2 is YSLEER. The CDR3 loop is CASTPVGTGSTEAFF. The DNA for the CDR3 is TGCGCCAGCACCCCGGTGGGGACAGGGAGCACTGAAGCTTTCTTT.

The chain has TRBV5-1 and TRBJ2-7; no clear D gene. The CDR3 has 14 residues. CDR1 SGHRS and CDR2 YFSETQ come from the germline V gene. V gave up 0 bases and J gave up 2 bases, with 9 bases separating them. The CDR3 sequence: CASSLGQKTYEQYF. CDR3 nucleotides: TGCGCCAGCAGCTTGGGACAAAAGACCTACGAGCAGTACTTC.

The genes are TRBV18 and TRBJ2-7; a possible D gene is TRBD1 (8 bases). Germline-derived CDR1 and CDR2 are KGHSH and LQKENI. The length of the CDR3 is 15 residues. Deletions cut 6 bases from V and 3 bases from J, with 18 bases between. The CDR3 here is CASSGGTGPSYEQYF. CDR3 sequence (DNA): TGTGCCAGCTCGGGAGGGACAGGCCCAAGCTACGAGCAGTACTTC.

The chain joins TRBV10-3 to TRBJ1-4, with TRBD1 as a possible D gene (6 bases). The V end was cut by 9 bases, the J end by 8 bases, with 19 bases between. Per germline, CDR1 ENHRY and CDR2 SYGVKD. The CDR3 spans 14 residues. The CDR3 spells CAIRAQGTGEKLFF. DNA of the CDR3: TGTGCCATAAGAGCTCAGGGGACGGGGGAAAAACTGTTTTTT.